This TCR beta chain is drawn from a study of blood T cell repertoires in COVID-19. About the study: The United States, Italy and Spain provided the acute and convalescent COVID-19 samples. T cells, B-cell-depleted T cells, or PBMCs supplied cDNA or gDNA.

Authors' data handling: How many nucleated cells were present was estimated from reference gene primer amplification. This table comes from immunoSEQ multiplex PCR, and its TCRdb copy is limited to in-frame clones, with some not included. That table is the source of V, J and clone size, and D and trimming were worked out from the DNA. The sample holds 200,000 to 300,000 clones, around 83% seen once. The TCR originated in a middle-aged man who had recovered from COVID-19. Sequenced input: peripheral blood.

The CDR3 region is CASSQVRGARTEAFF. CDR3 nucleotide sequence: TGCGCCAGCAGCCAAGTCAGGGGGGCGCGGACTGAAGCTTTCTTT. This chain connects TRBV4-1 to TRBJ1-1, with TRBD1 matching over 7 bases. Unmatched junction bases numbered 7, after V lost 1 base and J lost 5 bases. The CDR3 runs to 15 residues. CDR1 is MGHRA, CDR2 YSYEKL, per germline.